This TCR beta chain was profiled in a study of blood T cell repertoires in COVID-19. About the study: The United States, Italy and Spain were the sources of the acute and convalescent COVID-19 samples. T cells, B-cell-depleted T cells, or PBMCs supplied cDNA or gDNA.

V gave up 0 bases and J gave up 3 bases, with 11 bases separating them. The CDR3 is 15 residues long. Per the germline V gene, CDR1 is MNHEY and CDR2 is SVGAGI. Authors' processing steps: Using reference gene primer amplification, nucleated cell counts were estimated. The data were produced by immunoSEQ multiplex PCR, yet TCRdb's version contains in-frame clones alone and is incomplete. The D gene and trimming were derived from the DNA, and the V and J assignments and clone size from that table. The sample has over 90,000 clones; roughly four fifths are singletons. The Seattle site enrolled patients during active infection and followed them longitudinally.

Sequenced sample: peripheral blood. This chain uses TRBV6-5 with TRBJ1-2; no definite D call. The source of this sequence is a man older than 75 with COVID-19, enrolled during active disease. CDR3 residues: CASSYSRSPDYGYTF. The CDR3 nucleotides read TGTGCCAGCAGTTACTCAAGGAGCCCAGACTATGGCTACACCTTC.